Reported below is one TCR beta chain. Its target is not known. Together with a sample-barcoded 5' primer, a J-beta primer mix was included in a second PCR lasting about 7 to 12 cycles. Each cDNA molecule was tagged by a template-switch adaptor that had 12 random nucleotides. Via MiXCR, TCRdb re-called the 5' RACE reads, giving one row per CDR3 protein. Among about a million distinct CDR3 sequences listed, roughly 51% were seen once. The sample belongs to a study of blood T cells in healthy people across ages. Donation came from healthy Caucasian individuals in Russia who were aged about 6 to 100. Points from the study as a whole: Older individuals had lower TCR beta diversity per million T cells (the decline was roughly linear).

The germline V gene has CDR1 DFQATT and CDR2 SNEGSKA (reference sequence). The CDR3 sequence is 14 residues long. After removal of 3 bases from V and 6 bases from J, the junction contained 4 bases not matched to a gene. This chain connects TRBV20-1 to TRBJ2-2; 10 bases line up with TRBD1. This clonotype was obtained from a woman aged 60-75 years in good health. Sequences were obtained from blood. The CDR3 loop reads CSASSGTGAGELFF. CDR3 DNA: TGCAGTGCTAGTTCCGGGACAGGGGCCGGGGAGCTGTTTTTT.